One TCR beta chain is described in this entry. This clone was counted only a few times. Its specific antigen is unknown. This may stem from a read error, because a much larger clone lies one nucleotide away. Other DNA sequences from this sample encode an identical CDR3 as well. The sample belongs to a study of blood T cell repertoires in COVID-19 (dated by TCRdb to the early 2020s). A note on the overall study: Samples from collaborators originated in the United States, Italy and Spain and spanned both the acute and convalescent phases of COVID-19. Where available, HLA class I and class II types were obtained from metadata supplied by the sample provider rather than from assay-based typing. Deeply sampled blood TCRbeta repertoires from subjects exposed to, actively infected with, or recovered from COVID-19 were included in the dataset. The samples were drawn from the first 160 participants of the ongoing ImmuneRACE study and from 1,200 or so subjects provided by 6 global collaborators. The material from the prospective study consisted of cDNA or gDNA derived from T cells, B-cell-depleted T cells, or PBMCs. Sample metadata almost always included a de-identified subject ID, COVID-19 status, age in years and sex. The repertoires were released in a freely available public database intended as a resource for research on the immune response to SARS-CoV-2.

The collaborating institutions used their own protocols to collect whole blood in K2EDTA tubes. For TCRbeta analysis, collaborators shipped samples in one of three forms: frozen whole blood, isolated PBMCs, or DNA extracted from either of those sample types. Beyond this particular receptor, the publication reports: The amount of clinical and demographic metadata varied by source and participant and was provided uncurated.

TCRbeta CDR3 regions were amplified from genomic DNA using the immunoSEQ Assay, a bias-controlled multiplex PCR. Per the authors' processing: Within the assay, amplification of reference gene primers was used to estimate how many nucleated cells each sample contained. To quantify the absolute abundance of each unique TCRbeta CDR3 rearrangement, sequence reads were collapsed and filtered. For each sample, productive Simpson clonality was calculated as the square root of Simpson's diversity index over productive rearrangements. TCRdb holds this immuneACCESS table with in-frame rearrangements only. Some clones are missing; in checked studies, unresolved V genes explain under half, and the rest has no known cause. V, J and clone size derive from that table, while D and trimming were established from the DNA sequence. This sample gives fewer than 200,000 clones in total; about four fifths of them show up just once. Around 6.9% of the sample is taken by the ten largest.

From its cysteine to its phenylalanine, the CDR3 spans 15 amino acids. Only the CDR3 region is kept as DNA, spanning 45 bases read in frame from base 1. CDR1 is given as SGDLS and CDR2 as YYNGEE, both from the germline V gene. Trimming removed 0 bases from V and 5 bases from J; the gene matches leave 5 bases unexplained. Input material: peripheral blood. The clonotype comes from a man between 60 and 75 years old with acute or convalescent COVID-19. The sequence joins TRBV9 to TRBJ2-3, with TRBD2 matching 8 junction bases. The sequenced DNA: TGTGCCAGCAGCGTAGCGGGAGGGCCGGTAGATACGCAGTATTTT. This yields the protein CASSVAGGPVDTQYF.